Listed below are T cell receptor beta chains from one sample, sequenced in a study of T cell changes during pregnancy in multiple sclerosis. Assay: immunoSEQ multiplex PCR; the TCRdb copy retains only in-frame clones and omits some. This sample has 100,000 or so clones, with around 94% found just once. The specimen comprised peripheral blood, sampled after pregnancy. The receptor set was obtained from a female donor in good health, enrolled as a control in a pregnancy study. The CDR3 runs from the conserved cysteine through the conserved F or W. A D gene is named only where the DNA matches it firmly. Rows may omit the clone size; those that give it use once, few, many or a size class.

v_gene	d_gene	j_gene	abundance	CDR3aa	CDR3nt
TRBV6-8	TRBD2	TRBJ2-2	-	CASSLRTSEVSGELFF	TGTGCCAGCAGTCTCCGGACTAGCGAGGTTTCCGGGGAGCTGTTTTTT
TRBV7-9	-	TRBJ2-3	-	CASSSRLASTDTQYF	TGTGCCAGCAGCTCCAGGCTGGCTAGCACAGATACGCAGTATTTT
TRBV10-3	TRBD1	TRBJ2-7	once	CATRQGDDEQYF	TGTGCCACACGACAGGGGGATGACGAGCAGTACTTC
TRBV7-2	TRBD2	TRBJ2-7	-	CASSLGQRETYEQYF	TGTGCCAGCAGCTTAGGCCAGCGGGAGACCTACGAGCAGTACTTC
TRBV20-1	-	TRBJ2-7	-	CSARPLLYF	TGCAGTGCTAGACCCCTACTTTACTTC
TRBV11-3	-	TRBJ2-7	-	CASSLDRRGEQYF	TGTGCCAGCAGCTTAGATCGAAGGGGCGAGCAGTACTTC
TRBV20-1	-	TRBJ2-1	-	CSAPRKNAKFF	TGCAGTGCCCCCCGTAAAAATGCTAAGTTCTTC
TRBV27	TRBD2	TRBJ2-1	-	CASSITTSGKYNEQFF	TGTGCCAGCAGTATCACTACTAGCGGGAAATACAATGAGCAGTTCTTC
TRBV5-1	-	TRBJ2-7	-	CASSFSQATYEQYF	TGCGCCAGCAGTTTTTCCCAGGCGACCTACGAGCAGTACTTC
TRBV27	TRBD2	TRBJ2-1	-	CASSLAVGRAYEQFF	TGTGCCAGCAGTTTAGCGGTCGGGAGGGCCTATGAGCAGTTCTTC
TRBV5-1	TRBD2	TRBJ2-1	-	CASSPQGGGSYNEQFF	TGCGCCAGCAGCCCACAAGGCGGGGGCTCCTACAATGAGCAGTTCTTC
TRBV11-2	-	TRBJ1-4	-	CASSERSATNEKLFF	TGTGCCAGCAGCGAGAGGAGTGCAACTAATGAAAAACTGTTTTTT
TRBV21-1	-	TRBJ2-7	-	CASSARDRSSYEQYF	TGTGCCAGCAGCGCCCGGGACAGGAGCTCCTACGAGCAGTACTTC
TRBV7-2	-	TRBJ2-3	-	CASSLFREFTDTQYF	TGTGCCAGCAGCTTATTCCGGGAGTTCACAGATACGCAGTATTTT
TRBV15	TRBD2	TRBJ2-3	-	CATSRDLAGLGQYF	TGTGCCACCAGCAGAGATCTAGCGGGGTTAGGGCAGTATTTT
TRBV5-8	TRBD1	TRBJ2-7	once	CASSSRDRGPNYEQYF	TGTGCCAGCAGCTCTCGGGACAGGGGGCCTAACTACGAGCAGTACTTC
TRBV28	TRBD2	TRBJ2-7	-	CASELAGGQTYEQYF	TGTGCCAGCGAACTAGCGGGAGGTCAGACCTACGAGCAGTACTTC
TRBV6-1	-	TRBJ2-3	-	CASSEASGLSSTDTQYF	TGTGCCAGCAGTGAAGCTAGCGGTCTTTCTAGCACAGATACGCAGTATTTT
TRBV6-5	TRBD1	TRBJ2-7	-	CASSYFGQGAFEQYF	TGTGCCAGCAGTTACTTCGGGCAGGGGGCGTTCGAGCAGTACTTC
TRBV11-2	-	TRBJ2-7	-	CASSFSRAYEQYF	TGTGCCAGCAGCTTTTCCAGGGCCTACGAGCAGTACTTC
TRBV5-4	TRBD2	TRBJ2-5	-	CASSLTSGHQETQYF	TGTGCCAGCAGCTTGACTAGCGGCCACCAAGAGACCCAGTACTTC
TRBV7-9	TRBD1	TRBJ2-3	once	CASSLTGQGISDTQYF	TGTGCCAGCAGCTTAACGGGACAGGGGATTTCAGATACGCAGTATTTT
TRBV11-3	-	TRBJ2-3	-	CASSLMGLITDTQYF	TGTGCCAGCAGCTTAATGGGACTCATCACAGATACGCAGTATTTT
TRBV28	TRBD2	TRBJ2-5	-	CASGRGRWAQETQYF	TGTGCCAGCGGCCGCGGGAGGTGGGCCCAAGAGACCCAGTACTTC
TRBV29-1	-	TRBJ2-5	-	CSVEGQNQETQYF	TGCAGCGTTGAAGGTCAGAACCAAGAGACCCAGTACTTC
TRBV12-5	TRBD2	TRBJ2-3	-	CASGFGTIGTDTQYF	TGTGCTAGTGGTTTCGGGACTATAGGTACAGATACGCAGTATTTT
TRBV20-1	-	TRBJ2-1	-	CSASASNEQFF	TGCAGTGCTAGTGCTAGCAATGAGCAGTTCTTC
TRBV28	-	TRBJ2-1	-	CASSFPRLIIPPSYNEQFF	TGTGCCAGCAGTTTTCCCCGACTAATAATCCCCCCCTCCTACAATGAGCAGTTCTTC
TRBV6-1	-	TRBJ2-5	once	CASRDMGTLEETQYF	TGTGCCAGCAGGGATATGGGGACACTTGAGGAGACCCAGTACTTC
TRBV28	-	TRBJ2-7	-	CASSLPYVHEQYF	TGTGCCAGCAGTCTACCCTATGTCCACGAGCAGTACTTC
TRBV15	-	TRBJ1-4	-	CATSRQGQTNEKLFF	TGTGCCACCAGCAGACAGGGCCAGACTAATGAAAAACTGTTTTTT
TRBV6-6	TRBD2	TRBJ2-7	-	CASRTSGSYEQYF	TGTGCCAGCAGGACTAGCGGGAGCTACGAGCAGTACTTC
TRBV9	TRBD1	TRBJ2-3	-	CASSARQGVADTQYF	TGTGCCAGCAGCGCAAGACAGGGGGTGGCAGATACGCAGTATTTT
TRBV7-9	-	TRBJ2-3	-	CASSLTSELDTQYF	TGTGCCAGCAGCTTGACGTCGGAGTTAGATACGCAGTATTTT
TRBV19	-	TRBJ1-1	-	CASSIRENTEAFF	TGTGCCAGTAGTATTCGGGAGAACACTGAAGCTTTCTTT
TRBV19	-	TRBJ1-5	-	CASSIVSRSNQPQHF	TGTGCCAGTAGTATTGTCTCCAGGTCAAATCAGCCCCAGCATTTT
TRBV4-1	TRBD1	TRBJ2-1	-	CASSQGNRGNDEQFF	TGCGCCAGCAGCCAAGGGAACAGGGGGAACGATGAGCAGTTCTTC
TRBV28	TRBD1	TRBJ2-2	once	CASSPAGTADLRELFF	TGTGCCAGCAGCCCCGCCGGGACAGCCGACCTCCGGGAGCTGTTTTTT
TRBV6-5	-	TRBJ2-1	-	CASSYDRYNEQFF	TGTGCCAGCAGTTACGACAGGTACAATGAGCAGTTCTTC
TRBV9	TRBD2	TRBJ2-1	once	CASSVDGPSPSSGRYNEQFF	TGTGCCAGCAGCGTAGACGGCCCCTCTCCCTCTAGCGGGAGGTACAATGAGCAGTTCTTC
TRBV7-2	-	TRBJ2-7	-	CASSLGTPRGSFYEQYF	TGTGCCAGCAGCTTAGGGACCCCTAGGGGGTCCTTCTACGAGCAGTACTTC
TRBV27	-	TRBJ2-1	-	CASSFGTRLEQFF	TGTGCCAGCAGTTTTGGTACTAGACTTGAGCAGTTCTTC
TRBV5-5	TRBD1	TRBJ2-5	-	CASSSRQGGIRPGETQYF	TGTGCCAGCAGCTCGAGACAGGGGGGTATCCGTCCGGGGGAGACCCAGTACTTC
TRBV2	TRBD2	TRBJ2-1	-	CASGSLAVYNEQFF	TGTGCCAGCGGTTCACTAGCGGTCTACAATGAGCAGTTCTTC
TRBV28	-	TRBJ2-3	-	CASSPGSRTQYF	TGTGCCAGCAGTCCCGGGAGTAGGACGCAGTATTTT
TRBV21-1	-	TRBJ2-7	-	CASNPCTSSYEQYF	TGTGCCAGCAACCCCTGCACCAGCTCCTACGAGCAGTACTTC
TRBV9	-	TRBJ2-7	-	CASSPRTGRMYEQYF	TGTGCCAGCAGCCCTCGTACAGGAAGAATGTACGAGCAGTACTTC
TRBV30	-	TRBJ1-6	-	CAWSAAGFSYNSPLHF	TGTGCCTGGAGTGCGGCAGGGTTCTCCTATAATTCACCCCTCCACTTT
TRBV28	-	TRBJ2-7	-	CASSSGQFGYEQYF	TGTGCCAGCAGTTCCGGACAGTTTGGCTACGAGCAGTACTTC
TRBV19	-	TRBJ2-6	-	CAIGAGANVLTF	TGTGCGATAGGAGCTGGGGCCAACGTCCTGACTTTC
TRBV27	TRBD2	TRBJ2-1	-	CASSFTSAAYNEQFF	TGTGCCAGCAGTTTTACTAGCGCCGCTTACAATGAGCAGTTCTTC
TRBV28	-	TRBJ2-1	-	CASRRRKEQFF	TGTGCCAGCAGGCGGAGAAAAGAGCAGTTCTTC
TRBV29-1	TRBD1	TRBJ2-5	-	CSVGQTGGWQETQYF	TGCAGCGTTGGTCAGACAGGGGGTTGGCAAGAGACCCAGTACTTC
TRBV6-6	TRBD1	TRBJ2-7	few	CASSQTGVGEQYF	TGTGCCAGCAGCCAGACAGGGGTTGGCGAGCAGTACTTC
TRBV21-1	-	TRBJ2-7	-	CASSHVRGAEQGEQYF	TGTGCCAGCAGCCACGTTCGGGGAGCGGAACAGGGCGAGCAGTACTTC
TRBV5-1	-	TRBJ1-1	-	CASSAGSLNTEAFF	TGCGCCAGCAGCGCAGGATCGCTGAACACTGAAGCTTTCTTT
TRBV27	TRBD1	TRBJ1-1	-	CASSPRRTGTEAFF	TGTGCCAGCAGTCCCCGGAGGACAGGCACTGAAGCTTTCTTT
TRBV7-6	TRBD1	TRBJ2-7	-	CASSLEGAGSYEQYF	TGTGCCAGCAGCTTAGAGGGGGCAGGTTCCTACGAGCAGTACTTC
TRBV28	-	TRBJ2-7	once	CASRPGQTYEQYF	TGTGCCAGCAGGCCAGGACAGACCTACGAGCAGTACTTC
TRBV29-1	TRBD1	TRBJ2-3	-	CSVATGADTQYF	TGCAGCGTTGCTACAGGGGCAGATACGCAGTATTTT